The TCR beta chain described here comes from a study of OX40 agonist ivuxolimab in advanced cancers. The overall study: Every 2 weeks, ivuxolimab was infused into the patients intravenously at between 0.01 and 10 mg/kg. Hepatocellular carcinoma, melanoma, renal cell or head and neck cancer affected the dose-escalation patients. Males comprised over 80% of the group, whose mean age was 60 years (range 23 to 79). Study-level points and caveats: At 0.1 to 3.0 mg/kg and by week 6, CD4+ and CD8+ T cells in the blood had expanded clonally.

The CDR3 consists of 13 residues. V lost 3 bases and J lost 3, with 10 bases in between. From germline, CDR1 is SGHRS and CDR2 YFSETQ. Using immunoSEQ multiplex PCR, the repertoire was profiled, and TCRdb retains in-frame clones only, with some absent. The sample comprises about 77,000 clones, 90% of which are singletons, and 1.5% to 2% rests with the top ten. As to this clone: Its specificity is not known.

The sequences come from CD4+ or CD8+ T cells sorted from blood, collected in a trial of the OX40 agonist ivuxolimab. The V and J genes are TRBV5-1 and TRBJ2-7; TRBD1 might be the D (6 bases). The TCR comes from an adult with an advanced solid tumor such as melanoma, head and neck, liver or kidney cancer. The CDR3 protein is CASSSQQGYEQYF. In nucleotides, the CDR3 is TGCGCCAGCAGCTCACAACAGGGCTACGAGCAGTACTTC.